This entry concerns a single T cell receptor beta chain. The sample belongs to a study of blood T cells in healthy people across ages. A sample-barcoded 5' primer and a J-beta primer mix were used in a second PCR of roughly 6 to 12 cycles. Carrying 12 random nucleotides, a template-switch adaptor labeled each individual cDNA molecule. TCRdb re-derived calls from the 5' RACE reads in MiXCR, one entry per CDR3 protein. The sample consists of about 1.7 million distinct CDR3 sequences, approximately 30% of them appearing once. The sequenced material came from blood. This receptor was obtained from a woman aged 30 to 39 in good health.

The CDR3 region has the DNA TGTGCCAGCAGTTTGGACCGAAGAATTTATGGCTACACCTTC. Its protein is CASSLDRRIYGYTF. The V call is TRBV12-3 or TRBV12-4, the J call TRBJ1-2; D is uncertain. CDR3 size: 14 residues. V lost 3 bases to trimming and J lost 5 bases, with 13 bases between them.